The 20 T cell receptor beta chains presented below share a single source sample, sequenced in a study of blood T cell repertoires in COVID-19. Here immunoSEQ multiplex PCR was the method, and the copy in TCRdb shows in-frame clones only, minus some. The sample comprises 37,000 or so clones, just under 80% of which are singletons, and around 35% rests with the top ten. The sequenced material came from peripheral blood. The source is a man between 60 and 75 years old with acute or convalescent COVID-19.

V and J are TRBV19 and TRBJ1-1; D is uncertain. The CDR3 runs to 15 residues. Trimming took off 7 bases at V and 6 bases at J, with 21 bases between the two ends. Germline CDR1 LNHDA, CDR2 SQIVND (reference sequence). The CDR3 is CASTRKTAAQSEAFF. The CDR3 DNA reads TGTGCCAGTACCCGAAAAACCGCCGCACAGTCTGAAGCTTTCTTT.

The V call is TRBV10-2, the J call TRBJ1-5; D is ambiguous. Germline V lookup: CDR1 WSHSY, CDR2 SAAADI. V dropped 3 bases and J dropped 7 bases, with 13 bases sitting between them. This CDR3 contains 14 residues. The CDR3 region is CASSERGGLQPQHF. Here the CDR3 DNA reads TGCGCCAGCAGTGAACGAGGCGGTCTACAGCCCCAGCATTTT.

The chain is built from TRBV11-3 and TRBJ2-1; perhaps TRBD2 as D (6 bases). The CDR3 covers 15 residues. The germline gives CDR1 SGHNT, CDR2 YENEEA. Trimming pared 5 bases from V and 4 bases from J, leaving 15 bases between. The CDR3 DNA is TGTGCCAGCAGCCCTCCGGGAGCGGGTTACAATGAGCAGTTCTTC. The encoded protein is CASSPPGAGYNEQFF.

The chain carries TRBV6-2 or TRBV6-3 and TRBJ2-7, with 7 bases aligning to TRBD1. The CDR3 has 12 amino acids. The V segment lost 4 bases and the J segment 4 bases; nucleotides outside the gene matches: 1. The germline gives CDR1 MNHEY, CDR2 SVGEGT. CDR3 in amino acids: CASSWDSYEQYF. In DNA, the CDR3 is TGTGCCAGCAGTTGGGACAGTTACGAGCAGTACTTC.

The chain recombines TRBV30 with TRBJ1-3; possibly TRBD1 for D (6 bases). Germline V gene lookup returns CDR1 GTSNPN and CDR2 SVGIG (reference sequence). V was clipped by 3 bases and J by 2 bases, with 14 bases between them. The CDR3 covers 15 residues. The CDR3 bases are TGTGCCTGGAGGGCCCAGGGGCGGGCTGGAAACACCATATATTTT. Amino acid sequence: CAWRAQGRAGNTIYF.

This clone was observed a few times. The V call is TRBV4-2, the J call TRBJ1-1; tentative D call: TRBD1 (6 bases). From germline, CDR1 is LGHNA and CDR2 YNFKEQ. The V end lost 4 bases, the J end lost 0 bases, and 12 bases lay between the germline ends. CDR3 size: 15 residues. In DNA, the CDR3 is TGTGCCAGCAGCCGAGCGACAGGCATGAACACTGAAGCTTTCTTT. Encoded protein: CASSRATGMNTEAFF.

CDR3 amino acids: CASSLDRLNTEAFF. The CDR3 region has the DNA TGTGCCAGCAGCTTAGATCGGTTGAACACTGAAGCTTTCTTT. The rearrangement uses TRBV11-3 and TRBJ1-1, with D uncertain. Germline lookup yields CDR1 SGHNT and CDR2 YENEEA. The V and J ends lost 0 bases and 0 bases respectively, with 5 bases between them. CDR3 length equals 14 residues.

The V and J genes are TRBV28 and TRBJ1-2; D is uncertain. V lost 5 bases and J lost 2, with 15 bases in between. This CDR3 has 15 amino acids. Germline CDR1 is MDHEN and CDR2 is SYDVKM. CDR3 residues: CASSLQELGNYGYTF. In DNA form, the CDR3 reads TGTGCCAGCAGTCTCCAGGAACTAGGGAACTATGGCTACACCTTC.

This clone was recorded only once. The V gene is TRBV10-3, the J gene TRBJ2-1, with TRBD2 matching 11 bases. Germline V gene lookup returns CDR1 ENHRY and CDR2 SYGVKD. The CDR3 totals 14 residues. J gave up 3 bases and V 6 bases, and 1 base lay outside the gene matches. CDR3 protein: CAIRGLADYNEQFF. The CDR3 region has the DNA TGTGCCATCAGGGGACTAGCGGACTACAATGAGCAGTTCTTC.

The chain couples TRBV3-1 (or the pseudogene TRBV3-2) to TRBJ2-1; 10 bases match TRBD1. Germline lookup yields CDR1 LGHDT and CDR2 YNNKEL (reference sequence). V gave up 1 base and J gave up 2 bases; unmatched junction bases: 5. CDR3 length: 17 amino acids. The CDR3 nucleotides are TGTGCCAGCAGCCAAGTCGGTGGGACAGGGGCCTACAATGAGCAGTTCTTC. Protein: CASSQVGGTGAYNEQFF.

The chain couples TRBV6-2 or TRBV6-3 to TRBJ1-2, with D possibly matching TRBD1 (5 bases). CDR3 length equals 11 residues. V lost 5 bases and J 7 bases, leaving 8 bases between the germline ends. Germline V gene sequence: CDR1 MNHEY, CDR2 SVGEGT. Here the CDR3 DNA reads TGTGCCAGCAGTCAGGGTCCTGGCTACACCTTC. It is translated as CASSQGPGYTF.

This clone was seen only once. V gene TRBV25-1 combines with J gene TRBJ1-2, with TRBD1 matching 7 bases. The CDR3 is 14 residues long. V dropped 7 bases and J dropped 7; count of bases not matched to a gene: 12. Per the germline V gene, CDR1 is MGHDK and CDR2 is SYGVNS. CDR3 in DNA: TGTGCCAGCAACAGACAGGGTAACGGACGTGGCTACACCTTC. Translation gives CASNRQGNGRGYTF.

The table lists this clone with a few counts. The chain joins TRBV5-8 to TRBJ1-1, with D possibly TRBD1 on 5 matching bases. CDR3 size: 14 residues. The germline V gene has CDR1 SGHTS and CDR2 YDEGEE. With 4 bases removed from V and 1 base from J, the gap between germline ends came to 11 bases. The CDR3 DNA reads as TGTGCCAGCAGCCCCCGACAGAGGAACACTGAAGCTTTCTTT. Amino acid sequence: CASSPRQRNTEAFF.

V gene TRBV15 combines with J gene TRBJ1-5, with a tentative D call TRBD1 (5 bases). This CDR3 contains 16 residues. Germline values: CDR1 LNHNV, CDR2 YYDKDF (reference sequence). V was cut by 0 bases and J by 2 bases, with 11 bases left in between. The CDR3 region is CATSREQALGNQPQHF. The CDR3 DNA sequence: TGTGCCACCAGCAGAGAACAGGCGCTTGGCAATCAGCCCCAGCATTTT.

V gene TRBV30 combines with J gene TRBJ1-3; a possible D gene is TRBD1 (5 bases). Trimming took 4 bases from V and 4 from J, leaving 26 bases between them. Looked up from germline, CDR1 is GTSNPN and CDR2 is SVGIG (reference sequence). This CDR3 has 18 residues. CDR3: CAWNRVGQRKFGGNTIYF. The DNA of the CDR3 is TGTGCCTGGAATAGAGTTGGACAAAGAAAATTTGGGGGAAACACCATATATTTT.

This clone appeared a few times. The chain employs TRBV10-1 and TRBJ2-1; possible D gene TRBD1, 5 bases. The CDR3 sequence is 15 residues long. Looked up from germline, CDR1 is WNHNN and CDR2 is SYGVQD (reference sequence). V was clipped by 6 bases and J by 4 bases, with 16 bases between them. The DNA of the CDR3 is TGCGCCAGCAGCGAGGACCAGAGACAGTACAATGAGCAGTTCTTC. As protein: CASSEDQRQYNEQFF.

The chain carries TRBV27 and TRBJ2-1; maybe TRBD2 (6 bases). This CDR3 is 15 amino acids long. Trimming cost V 3 bases and J 9 bases, with 18 bases left between them. Looked up from germline, CDR1 is MNHEY and CDR2 is SMNVEV (reference sequence). CDR3 in amino acids: CASSFQRAPSSEQFF. CDR3 sequence (DNA): TGTGCCAGCAGTTTCCAGCGGGCCCCCTCGAGTGAGCAGTTCTTC.

The CDR3 nucleotides read TGCAGTGCTAGTTTTAGCAACCGGGGGTACGAGCAGTACTTC. This gives the protein CSASFSNRGYEQYF. The chain is built from TRBV20-1 and TRBJ2-7, with TRBD2 as a possible D gene (6 bases). CDR3 length: 14 residues. The V and J ends lost 3 bases and 4 bases respectively, with 16 bases between them. CDR1 and CDR2 from the germline V gene are DFQATT and SNEGSKA (reference sequence).

The rearrangement joins TRBV29-1 to TRBJ1-1, with TRBD1 as a possible D gene (5 bases). Deletions cut 4 bases from V and 6 bases from J, with 6 bases between. Germline assignment: CDR1 SQVTM and CDR2 ANQGSEA. The CDR3 sequence is 10 residues long. CDR3 amino acids: CSVVTAEAFF. CDR3 coding DNA: TGCAGCGTTGTGACAGCTGAAGCTTTCTTT.

V usage is TRBV11-1 and J usage is TRBJ2-2, with unresolved D. Germline V lookup: CDR1 SGHAT, CDR2 FQDESV (reference sequence). The CDR3 consists of 15 residues. With 4 bases removed from V and 2 bases from J, the gap between germline ends came to 11 bases. The DNA for the CDR3 is TGTGCCAGCAGCTCCAGTCCTGTAAACACCGGGGAGCTGTTTTTT. Translated, it gives CASSSSPVNTGELFF.